The following is a T cell receptor (beta chain) sequence with its context. Its antigen is undetermined. The protocol was immunoSEQ multiplex PCR, while the TCRdb copy is restricted to in-frame clones and leaves out a portion. The top ten clones hold 15% to 20% of a sample with roughly 300,000 clones, about nine tenths of them seen once. Trimming took 4 bases from V and 5 from J; bases not matched to a gene: 4. The CDR3 covers 13 residues. Germline values: CDR1 KGHSH, CDR2 LQKENI. This record comes from a study of shared clonotypes between healthy human individuals. Overall study findings and caveats: Despite large depth, sorted-subset datasets appeared incompletely sequenced.

This receptor was taken from a man aged 18 to 30 in good health. Sequencing input: memory CD8+ T cells sorted from blood. Subset in this sample: CD45RO+ cells pooled with CCR7-negative TemRA cells. The chain employs TRBV18 and TRBJ2-5; TRBD1 matches at 7 bases. CDR3 sequence: CASSQGAQETQYF. For the CDR3, the DNA is TGTGCCAGCTCACAGGGGGCGCAGGAGACCCAGTACTTC.